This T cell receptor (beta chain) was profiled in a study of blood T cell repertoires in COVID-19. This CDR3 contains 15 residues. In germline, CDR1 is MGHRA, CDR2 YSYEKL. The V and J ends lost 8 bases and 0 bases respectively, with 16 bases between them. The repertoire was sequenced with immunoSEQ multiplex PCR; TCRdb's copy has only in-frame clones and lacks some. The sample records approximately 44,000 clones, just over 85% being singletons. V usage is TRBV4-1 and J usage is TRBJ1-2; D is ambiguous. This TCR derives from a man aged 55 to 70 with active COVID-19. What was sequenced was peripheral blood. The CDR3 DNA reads TGCGCCAGCGGGAGTACACCTTTAACTAACTATGGCTACACCTTC. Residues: CASGSTPLTNYGYTF.